This T cell receptor beta chain came from a study of T cell changes during pregnancy in multiple sclerosis. Generated by immunoSEQ multiplex PCR, the TCRdb table keeps only in-frame clones and is missing some. There are under 85,000 clones in the sample; 85% to 95% occur only once, and approximately 0.43% lies in the top ten. This receptor was obtained from a female donor with multiple sclerosis, enrolled in a pregnancy study. The sample consisted of CD4+ T cells from peripheral blood mononuclear cells, taken in the second trimester of pregnancy.

The CDR3 sequence is CASSLVSGKSTDTQYF. The CDR3 nucleotides are TGTGCCAGCAGCTTGGTTAGCGGGAAAAGCACAGATACGCAGTATTTT. The chain links TRBV5-4 to TRBJ2-3, with 8 positions matching TRBD2. CDR1 SGHNT and CDR2 YYREEE come from the germline V gene (reference sequence). CDR3 size: 16 residues. V lost 0 bases, J lost 0 bases, and 3 bases stayed unmatched.